This TCR beta chain was found in a study of CD8 T cells in ankylosing spondylitis. Whole-study findings and limits: Clones linked to disease were reported to show significant enrichment in matched ankylosing spondylitis synovial fluid. There was a TCR beta motif, made of 7 or 8 highly homologous variants, that appeared characteristic of ankylosing spondylitis blood. Reports of some motif variants in reactive arthritis synovial fluid and blood predate this one.

This clonotype was observed many times. Its specificity is unknown. 5'-RACE, quantitative and with molecular barcodes, yielded the TCR beta libraries. One entry per CDR3 protein results from TCRdb running MiXCR on the 5' RACE reads. The sample carries tens of thousands of distinct CDR3 sequences, approximately 6% recorded once. The CDR3 has 15 residues. Germline lookup yields CDR1 SGHRS and CDR2 YFSETQ. V lost 2 bases and J lost 2, with 12 bases in between. The chain is built from TRBV5-1 and TRBJ2-3; D possibly uses TRBD1 or TRBD2 (5 bases each). The specimen was synovial fluid, either unsorted or a sorted T cell fraction (not recorded which). This receptor was taken from a male donor with ankylosing spondylitis. CDR3 in amino acids: CASSLGDGFTDTQYF. The DNA of the CDR3 is TGCGCCAGCAGCTTAGGGGACGGCTTCACAGATACGCAGTATTTT.